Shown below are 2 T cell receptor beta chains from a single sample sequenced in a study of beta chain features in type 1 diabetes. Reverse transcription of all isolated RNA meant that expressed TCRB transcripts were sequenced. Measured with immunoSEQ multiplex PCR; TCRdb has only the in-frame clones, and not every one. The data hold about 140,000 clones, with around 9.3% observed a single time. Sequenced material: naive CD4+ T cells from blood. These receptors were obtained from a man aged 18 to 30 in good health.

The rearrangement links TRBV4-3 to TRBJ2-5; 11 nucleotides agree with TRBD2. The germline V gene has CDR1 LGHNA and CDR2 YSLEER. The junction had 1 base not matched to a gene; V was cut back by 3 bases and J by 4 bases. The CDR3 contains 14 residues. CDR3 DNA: TGCGCCAGCAGCCACACTAGCGGGGGAGAGACCCAGTACTTC. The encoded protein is CASSHTSGGETQYF.

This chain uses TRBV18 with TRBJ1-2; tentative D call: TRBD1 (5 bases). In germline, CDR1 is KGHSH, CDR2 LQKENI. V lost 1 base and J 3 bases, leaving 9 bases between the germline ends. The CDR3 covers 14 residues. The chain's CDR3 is CASSPLGGDYGYTF. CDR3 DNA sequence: TGTGCCAGCTCACCACTTGGGGGGGACTATGGCTACACCTTC.